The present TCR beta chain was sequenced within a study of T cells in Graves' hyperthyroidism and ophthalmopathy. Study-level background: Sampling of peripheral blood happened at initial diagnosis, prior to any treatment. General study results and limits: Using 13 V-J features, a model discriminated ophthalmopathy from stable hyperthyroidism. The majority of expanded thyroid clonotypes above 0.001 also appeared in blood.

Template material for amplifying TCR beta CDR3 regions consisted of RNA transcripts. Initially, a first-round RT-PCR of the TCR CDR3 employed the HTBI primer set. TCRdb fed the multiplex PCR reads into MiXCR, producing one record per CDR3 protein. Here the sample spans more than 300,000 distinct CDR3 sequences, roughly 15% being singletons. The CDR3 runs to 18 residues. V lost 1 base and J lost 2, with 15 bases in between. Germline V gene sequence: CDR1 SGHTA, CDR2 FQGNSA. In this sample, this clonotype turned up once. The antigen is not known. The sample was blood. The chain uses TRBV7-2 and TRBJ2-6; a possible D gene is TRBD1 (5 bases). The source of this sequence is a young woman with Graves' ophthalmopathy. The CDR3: CASSLVAGIGTGANVLTF. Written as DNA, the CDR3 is TGTGCCAGCAGCTTAGTGGCAGGGATAGGCACTGGGGCCAACGTCCTGACTTTC.